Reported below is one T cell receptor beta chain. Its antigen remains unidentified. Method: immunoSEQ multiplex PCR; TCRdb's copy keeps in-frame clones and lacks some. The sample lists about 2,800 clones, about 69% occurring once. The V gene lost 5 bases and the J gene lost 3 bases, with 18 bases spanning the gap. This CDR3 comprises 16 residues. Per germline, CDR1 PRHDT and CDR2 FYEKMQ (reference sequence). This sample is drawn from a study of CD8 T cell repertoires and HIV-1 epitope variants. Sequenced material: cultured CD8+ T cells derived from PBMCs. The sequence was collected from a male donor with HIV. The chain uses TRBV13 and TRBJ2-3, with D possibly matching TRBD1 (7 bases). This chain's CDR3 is CASSPPGRGRTDTQYF. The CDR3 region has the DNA TGTGCCAGCAGCCCCCCGGGCAGGGGGAGGACAGATACGCAGTATTTT.